This T cell receptor (beta chain) appears in the sequencing data of a study of blood T cell repertoires in COVID-19 (dated by TCRdb to about 2020). Notes on the research overall: Samples covering the acute and convalescent phases of COVID-19 were provided by collaborators in the United States, Italy and Spain. The prospective study material was composed of cDNA or gDNA derived from T cells, B-cell-depleted T cells, or PBMCs. Subjects who had been exposed to COVID-19, were actively infected with it, or had recovered from it provided the deeply sampled blood TCRbeta repertoires that made up the dataset. The repertoires were made available in a free public database intended to serve as a resource for research on the immune response to SARS-CoV-2. The samples were drawn from two sources: the first 160 participants of the ongoing ImmuneRACE study, and 1,200 or so subjects contributed by 6 global collaborators. The sample metadata nearly always contained a de-identified subject ID, COVID-19 status, age in years and sex. Where available, HLA class I and class II types were obtained from metadata supplied by the sample provider rather than from assay-based typing. On the study overall, not on this receptor specifically: The quantity of clinical and demographic metadata differed by source and by participant and was supplied without curation.

Collaborating institutions collected whole blood in K2EDTA tubes following their own protocols. For TCRbeta analysis, collaborators shipped samples as frozen whole blood, isolated PBMCs, or DNA extracted from either of those sample types. The immunoSEQ Assay, a bias-controlled multiplex PCR, was used to amplify TCRbeta CDR3 regions from genomic DNA. In the paper's pipeline: The number of nucleated cells in each sample was estimated by amplification of reference gene primers within the assay. To quantify the absolute abundance of each unique TCRbeta CDR3 rearrangement, sequence reads were collapsed and filtered. For each sample, productive Simpson clonality was calculated by taking the square root of Simpson's diversity index across productive rearrangements. TCRdb stores this immuneACCESS table with in-frame sequences only. Part of the clones is absent; in the studies checked, under half of the shortfall reflects unresolved V genes, and no reason is known for the rest. Clonal size and the V and J genes are those of that table, whereas D and trimming came from the DNA. The sample table contains hundreds of thousands of clones; only one count was recorded for around 80% of them. Together, the top ten hold 8% to 10% of the sample.

On this clone itself: What this receptor recognizes is not known. No base quality values were provided; no much bigger clone lies one nucleotide off.

V has 6 bases trimmed and J has 0 bases trimmed; junction bases matching no gene number 2. From a lookup of the germline V gene, CDR1 and CDR2 are ENHRY and SYGVKD. The CDR3 goes from the cysteine to the phenylalanine over 14 residues. CDR3 DNA is the only sequence kept; it has 42 bases, read in frame from the first base. The V and J genes are TRBV10-3 and TRBJ1-3, with 7 bases matching TRBD1. The receptor was isolated from a woman in her fifties or sixties with acute or convalescent COVID-19. Source material: peripheral blood. The DNA sequence is given as TGTGCCATCAGGGGGACAGCCTCTGGAAACACCATATATTTT. It codes for CAIRGTASGNTIYF.